The present TCR beta chain was sequenced within a study of OX40 agonist ivuxolimab in advanced cancers. This clone was recorded only once. Only in-frame clones appear in the TCRdb table, and some are missing; sequencing was by immunoSEQ multiplex PCR. This sample has some 14,000 clones, with 80% found just once. The CDR3 length is 14 residues. V lost 3 bases to trimming and J lost 0 bases; unmatched junction nucleotides: 0. Germline V gives CDR1 SGHNT, CDR2 YENEEA. This specimen was CD4+ or CD8+ T cells sorted from blood, taken in a trial of the OX40 agonist ivuxolimab. This sequence originates from an adult with an advanced solid tumor such as melanoma, head and neck, liver or kidney cancer. The chain is built from TRBV11-3 and TRBJ2-7; 9 bases map to TRBD2. The CDR3 sequence is CASSLTSGSYEQYF. DNA for the CDR3: TGTGCCAGCAGCTTGACTAGCGGCTCCTACGAGCAGTACTTC.